The rows below give T cell receptor beta chains drawn from one sample of a study of blood T cell repertoires in COVID-19. Generated by immunoSEQ multiplex PCR, the TCRdb table keeps only in-frame clones and is missing some. The profile shows roughly 150,000 clones, around 81% of them singletons. Sequences were obtained from peripheral blood. Receptor source: a man between 65 and 85 years old with active or convalescent COVID-19. CDR3s include the opening cysteine and the closing phenylalanine or tryptophan. D genes are given only for firm matches. Clone size is not always given. Where it is, it says once, few, many or a class for expanded clones.

-	-	TRBV9	TRBJ2-1	TGTGCCAGCAGCGTCGCTAGCGACAATGAGCAGTTCTTC	CASSVASDNEQFF
-	TRBD1	TRBV18	TRBJ2-7	TGTGCCAGCTCACCACTCGGGACAGGGGCCCGCGAGCAGTACTTC	CASSPLGTGAREQYF
-	-	TRBV6-6	TRBJ1-3	TGTGCCAGCAGTTACTCGATGAGCTCTGGAAACACCATATATTTT	CASSYSMSSGNTIYF
-	-	TRBV3-1/TRBV3-2	TRBJ2-3	TGTGCCAGCCGAGGACAGACTAGCACAGATACGCAGTATTTT	CASRGQTSTDTQYF
-	TRBD1	TRBV28	TRBJ2-5	TGTGCCAGCAGCACCGCCGGGACAGGGGAACAAGAGACCCAGTACTTC	CASSTAGTGEQETQYF
-	-	TRBV6-4	TRBJ2-2	TGTGCCAGCAGTCGCCAGGGAATGGACACCGGGGAGCTGTTTTTT	CASSRQGMDTGELFF
-	TRBD1	TRBV5-5	TRBJ1-5	TGTGCCAGCAGCTTACGATCAGGGGGACAAAGCAATCAGCCCCAGCATTTT	CASSLRSGGQSNQPQHF
few	-	TRBV11-2	TRBJ2-7	TGTGCCAGCAGCTTAATAGGACAGAGGTACGAGCAGTACTTC	CASSLIGQRYEQYF
-	-	TRBV18	TRBJ2-1	TGTGCCAGCTCACCAACGGCCGACTATCAGTTCTTC	CASSPTADYQFF
-	-	TRBV2	TRBJ1-5	TGTGCCAGCACACCCCGGGGGGGGGAAGTAAATCAGCCCCAGCATTTT	CASTPRGGEVNQPQHF
-	-	TRBV6-5	TRBJ2-5	TGTGCCAGCAGTTACCCAGGGGCGGGAGAGACCCAGTACTTC	CASSYPGAGETQYF
few	-	TRBV10-1	TRBJ1-1	TGCGCCAGCAGTGAGTTTTCAAGGGGCACTGAAGCTTTCTTT	CASSEFSRGTEAFF
-	TRBD1	TRBV2	TRBJ1-4	TGTGCCAGCGCAAAAGGTCAGGGGGGTGAAAAACTGTTTTTT	CASAKGQGGEKLFF
few	TRBD2	TRBV15	TRBJ2-5	TGTGCCACCAGCAGATCCTCCCCGGGAGCGGGGGGGCCGGACGGGACCCAGTACTTC	CATSRSSPGAGGPDGTQYF
-	TRBD2	TRBV18	TRBJ2-3	TGTGCCAGCTCACCATGGACTAGCGGGGGTAAAAGCACAGATACGCAGTATTTT	CASSPWTSGGKSTDTQYF
-	TRBD1	TRBV28	TRBJ2-5	TGTGCCAGCAGCCAGGGGGGGACAGGGGGCAGGGAGACCCAGTACTTC	CASSQGGTGGRETQYF
-	TRBD2	TRBV7-9	TRBJ2-1	TGTGCCAGCAGCTTAGCTCCTACTAGCGGGAGCGATGAGCAGTTCTTC	CASSLAPTSGSDEQFF
-	-	TRBV7-6	TRBJ2-1	TGTGCCAGCAGCTTAGTACAGGCACCCTACAATGAGCAGTTCTTC	CASSLVQAPYNEQFF
-	-	TRBV2	TRBJ2-1	TGTGCCATTCATGATGAGCAGTTCTTC	CAIHDEQFF
-	TRBD2	TRBV18	TRBJ2-2	TGTGCCAGCTCGCACACTAGCGTGAACACCGGGGAGCTGTTTTTT	CASSHTSVNTGELFF
-	TRBD1	TRBV5-1	TRBJ2-7	TGCGCCAGCAGCTCGGGACAGGGTTCCTACGAGCAGTACTTC	CASSSGQGSYEQYF
-	TRBD2	TRBV19	TRBJ2-1	TGTGCCATCCGGGGGAACGGGAGGGCCAATGAGCAGTTCTTC	CAIRGNGRANEQFF
-	TRBD1	TRBV5-4	TRBJ2-3	TGTGCCAGCAGCTCGGGACAGGTCACAGATACGCAGTATTTT	CASSSGQVTDTQYF
-	-	TRBV27	TRBJ1-5	TGTGCCAGCAGTACCGACGACACGTATAGCAATCAGCCCCAGCATTTT	CASSTDDTYSNQPQHF
-	-	TRBV29-1	TRBJ2-3	TGCAGCGTCGGAAGGGAGGGGGGCCGCACAGATACGCAGTATTTT	CSVGREGGRTDTQYF
-	-	TRBV19	TRBJ2-1	TGTGCCAGTAGTATAGTTGGGACATTATACAATGAGCAGTTCTTC	CASSIVGTLYNEQFF
-	-	TRBV7-6	TRBJ2-3	TGTGCCAGCAGCCACAGGGGCACAGATACGCAGTATTTT	CASSHRGTDTQYF
-	-	TRBV18	TRBJ2-3	TGTGCCAGCTCCCTCCCGTGGGGGGAGAACACAGATACGCAGTATTTT	CASSLPWGENTDTQYF
-	-	TRBV4-3	TRBJ1-5	TGCGCCAGCAGCCAAGAGAGTCACCCTAGCAATCAGCCCCAGCATTTT	CASSQESHPSNQPQHF
few	TRBD1	TRBV3-1/TRBV3-2	TRBJ2-2	TGTGCCAGCAGCGCTTGGGACAGGGGGTTGATCGGGGAGCTGTTTTTT	CASSAWDRGLIGELFF
few	-	TRBV7-2	TRBJ2-1	TGTGCCAGCAGCCAATACGGGATCAACTCCTACAATGAGCAGTTCTTC	CASSQYGINSYNEQFF
-	-	TRBV5-1	TRBJ2-7	TGCGCCAGCAGCCCGGGGGGCGGGGTCGCCTACGAGCAGTACTTC	CASSPGGGVAYEQYF
-	-	TRBV5-1	TRBJ1-3	TGCGCCAGCACCACCGGGGTTTTAGGAAACACCATATATTTT	CASTTGVLGNTIYF
few	-	TRBV4-3	TRBJ2-7	TGCGCCAGCAGCCAAGATCTCCGGACAGAGCTTACCTACGAGCAGTACTTC	CASSQDLRTELTYEQYF
-	TRBD2	TRBV30	TRBJ2-7	TGTGCCTGGAGTGTAGGAGCGGGGCAGGCCCACGAGCAGTACTTC	CAWSVGAGQAHEQYF
few	TRBD1	TRBV11-3	TRBJ1-1	TGTGCCAGCAGCCAACAGGGGGACACTGAAGCTTTCTTT	CASSQQGDTEAFF
-	-	TRBV7-6	TRBJ1-1	TGTGCCAGCAGCCCACAGTCCGCAGGCGCTTCTGAAGCTTTCTTT	CASSPQSAGASEAFF
once	-	TRBV7-9	TRBJ1-1	TGTGCCAGCAGCTTCGTTGCAGAGAACACTGAAGCTTTCTTT	CASSFVAENTEAFF
-	TRBD2	TRBV9	TRBJ2-3	TGTGCCAGCAGCCCGACTAGCGGATACACAGATACGCAGTATTTT	CASSPTSGYTDTQYF
-	-	TRBV19	TRBJ1-2	TGTGCCAGTAGTCCTTCAGTAGCTTACTATGGCTACACCTTC	CASSPSVAYYGYTF
-	TRBD2	TRBV7-9	TRBJ2-1	TGTGCCAGCAGCTTAGCGGGAGGGAATGAGCAGTTCTTC	CASSLAGGNEQFF
few	TRBD1	TRBV7-9	TRBJ1-4	TGTGCCAGCAGCTCTGGTTGGACAGGAGGGATTGCAACTAATGAAAAACTGTTTTTT	CASSSGWTGGIATNEKLFF
-	TRBD1	TRBV5-1	TRBJ2-3	TGCGCCAGCAGCTTGGTGGGACAGGGGGCGGGCGATACGCAGTATTTT	CASSLVGQGAGDTQYF
-	-	TRBV5-4	TRBJ1-3	TGTGCCAGCAGCTTGCCAGGGGACGGAAACACCATATATTTT	CASSLPGDGNTIYF
-	-	TRBV6-2/TRBV6-3	TRBJ1-1	TGTGCCAGCAGTTTAGTTAACACTGAAGCTTTCTTT	CASSLVNTEAFF
-	TRBD1	TRBV5-8	TRBJ1-1	TGTGCCAGCAGCCCCGCGACAGGGCAAGGTCCCGAAGCTTTCTTT	CASSPATGQGPEAFF
once	TRBD2	TRBV28	TRBJ2-7	TGTGCCGCGGGGGGGGAGCTATACGAGCAGTACTTC	CAAGGELYEQYF
once	TRBD2	TRBV29-1	TRBJ2-1	TGCAGCGTTGAAGGGGGGCGGACTAGCGGGAGGGAGGAGCAGTTCTTC	CSVEGGRTSGREEQFF
-	-	TRBV12-3/TRBV12-4	TRBJ1-2	TGTGCCAGCAGTTTCCTGTCCGGGGTCGGCTACACCTTC	CASSFLSGVGYTF
-	TRBD2	TRBV11-2	TRBJ2-7	TGTGCCAGCAGCTTAGAAAAGACTAGCGGATCCTACGAGCAGTACTTC	CASSLEKTSGSYEQYF
-	-	TRBV29-1	TRBJ2-7	TGCAGCGCTGCTCGAGGCAGGGCTTACGAGCAGTACTTC	CSAARGRAYEQYF